The clone carrying this T cell receptor beta chain turned up a few times. There are 15 residues in the CDR3. This sample is drawn from a study of shared clonotypes between healthy human individuals. Genomic DNA from each subset was divided evenly over several immunoSEQ plates. Using immunoSEQ multiplex PCR, the repertoire was profiled, and TCRdb retains in-frame clones only, with some absent. This repertoire shows about 450,000 clones, roughly 78% found once; its top ten account for more than 10%. With unsorted samples, genomic DNA was obtained from around 98 million PBMCs. The V call is TRBV21-1, the J call TRBJ1-5; TRBD1, as called in the table, went unchecked against the DNA. TRBV21-1 is reported as a pseudogene. This clonotype was obtained from a woman in her thirties or forties in good health. Some clones in this sample may be carry-over from other donors' samples. What was sequenced was PBMCs. Here the CDR3 DNA reads TGTGCCAGCAGCCCCGGGGACAGTAGCAATCAGCCCCAGCATTTT. Translation: CASSPGDSSNQPQHF.